A single sample gave rise to the 31 T cell receptor beta chains below, sequenced in a study of blood T cell repertoires in COVID-19. Clones were sequenced by immunoSEQ multiplex PCR, and TCRdb holds only the in-frame ones, with some missing. This table has 300,000 to 350,000 clones, roughly 87% appearing once. Sample: PBMCs or T cells enriched from blood (not recorded which). These TCRs come from a woman between 18 and 29 years old who had recovered from COVID-19.

The rearrangement links TRBV2 to TRBJ2-2; 11 positions agree with TRBD2. Germline V gene data show CDR1 as SNHLY and CDR2 as FYNNEI. The junction had 6 bases not matched to a gene; V was cut back by 9 bases and J by 3 bases. CDR3 size: 15 residues. The CDR3 protein is CASSPGLADTGELFF. As DNA, the CDR3 is TGTGCCAGTTCACCGGGACTAGCGGACACCGGGGAGCTGTTTTTT.

This clone appeared once. This chain uses TRBV10-3 with TRBJ1-5; D is undetermined. V lost 1 base and J lost 5, with 12 bases in between. Germline CDR1 reads ENHRY; CDR2 reads SYGVKD. There are 15 residues in the CDR3. CDR3 in amino acids: CAISEYGTGDQPQHF. The CDR3 DNA sequence: TGTGCCATCAGTGAGTATGGTACCGGGGATCAGCCCCAGCATTTT.

V usage is TRBV9 and J usage is TRBJ2-6; TRBD2 agrees at 7 bases. Trimming took 1 base from V and 1 from J; bases not matched to a gene: 8. In germline, CDR1 is SGDLS, CDR2 YYNGEE. The CDR3 length is 18 residues. Here the CDR3 reads CASSVWAGVLSGANVLTF. In DNA, the CDR3 is TGTGCCAGCAGCGTATGGGCGGGAGTACTTTCTGGGGCCAACGTCCTGACTTTC.

The rearrangement uses TRBV19 and TRBJ2-7; 12 bases align to TRBD2. CDR3 size: 16 residues. The germline V gene has CDR1 LNHDA and CDR2 SQIVND (reference sequence). J lost 7 bases, V lost 5 bases, and 12 bases had no gene match. The CDR3: CASSGLGLAGLGEQYF. CDR3 in DNA: TGTGCCAGTAGTGGCCTGGGACTAGCGGGTCTGGGTGAGCAGTACTTC.

This clone was seen a handful of times. The V and J genes are TRBV24-1 and TRBJ2-1, with D possibly TRBD1 on 5 matching bases. There are 14 residues in the CDR3. Germline CDR1 reads KGHDR; CDR2 reads SFDVKD. V was shortened by 0 bases and J by 8 bases, with 10 bases between the two germline ends. The CDR3: CATSDLLRVDEQFF. CDR3 DNA sequence: TGTGCCACCAGTGATTTGCTCAGGGTGGATGAGCAGTTCTTC.

The rearrangement links TRBV10-3 to TRBJ1-5; D not resolved. The ends were cut back, 0 bases at V and 6 bases at J, with 6 bases in the middle. Germline CDR1 ENHRY, CDR2 SYGVKD. The CDR3 is 13 residues long. The CDR3 here is CAISESRGQPQHF. The CDR3 DNA follows: TGTGCCATCAGTGAGTCCCGGGGTCAGCCCCAGCATTTT.

This chain connects TRBV28 to TRBJ1-2; 8 nucleotides agree with TRBD1. Germline CDR1 is MDHEN and CDR2 is SYDVKM. V lost 4 bases and J lost 14; bases outside the gene matches: 15. This CDR3 contains 14 residues. The CDR3 region has the DNA TGTGCCAGCAGTTCCTGGACAGGGAAGGTTGCTTCGACCTTC. Translating gives CASSSWTGKVASTF.

This clone was detected only once. The J gene is TRBJ1-5, the V gene TRBV25-1, with 8 bases aligning to TRBD1. V lost 6 bases, J lost 4 bases, and 5 bases stayed unmatched. Germline lookup yields CDR1 MGHDK and CDR2 SYGVNS. The CDR3 spans 14 residues. For the CDR3, the DNA is TGTGCCAGCAGGGCCACAGGGGGGAATCAGCCCCAGCATTTT. As protein: CASRATGGNQPQHF.

V is TRBV28 and J is TRBJ1-2, with no clear D. This CDR3 spans 8 amino acids. The germline gives CDR1 MDHEN, CDR2 SYDVKM. The DNA of the CDR3 is TGTGCGCACGGTGGCTACACCTTC. Protein sequence: CAHGGYTF.

The V gene is TRBV13, the J gene TRBJ1-1; D gene ambiguous. Germline V gene lookup returns CDR1 PRHDT and CDR2 FYEKMQ (reference sequence). The CDR3 spans 16 residues. V was cut by 1 base and J by 2 bases, with 14 bases left in between. CDR3 in amino acids: CASSLVSEGLNTEAFF. The CDR3 DNA follows: TGTGCCAGCAGCTTAGTATCGGAGGGCCTAAACACTGAAGCTTTCTTT.

In its sample, this clone was seen once. The rearrangement uses TRBV11-2 and TRBJ2-2; D may be TRBD2 (5 bases). CDR3 size: 15 residues. The V gene's germline CDR1 is SGHAT and CDR2 FQNNGV. V shed 2 bases and J shed 5 bases, with 12 bases lying between them. The CDR3 is CASSLFLGDTGELFF. In DNA, the CDR3 is TGTGCCAGCAGCTTATTTCTCGGGGATACCGGGGAGCTGTTTTTT.

The V and J genes are TRBV5-6 and TRBJ2-7, with 7 bases aligning to TRBD1. Per the germline V gene, CDR1 is SGHDT and CDR2 is YYEEEE. Trimming removed 4 bases from V and 2 bases from J; junction bases left unmatched: 12. This CDR3 has 16 amino acids. CDR3 nucleotide sequence: TGTGCCAGCAGCCCGACAGGGACCCGATCCACCTACGAGCAGTACTTC. It specifies CASSPTGTRSTYEQYF.

In this sample, this clone turned up a few times. The chain links TRBV10-3 to TRBJ1-4; tentative D call: TRBD1 (5 bases). The V end was cut by 11 bases, the J end by 1 base, with 20 bases between. The CDR3 has 16 amino acids. From germline, CDR1 is ENHRY and CDR2 SYGVKD. The CDR3 coding sequence is TGTGCCTCCTCGTCGGTGTTGGGGGGAACTAATGAAAAACTGTTTTTT. Translated: CASSSVLGGTNEKLFF.

The chain carries TRBV19 and TRBJ1-1; D is unclear. The CDR3 covers 14 residues. Trimming stripped 1 base from V and 6 bases from J, with 12 bases between. From germline, CDR1 is LNHDA and CDR2 SQIVND (reference sequence). CDR3 sequence (DNA): TGTGCCAGTAGTATAGCGCGGGGAAGTCCTGAAGCTTTCTTT. Translating it yields CASSIARGSPEAFF.

The rearrangement joins TRBV27 to TRBJ1-5, with no clear D. Per the germline V gene, CDR1 is MNHEY and CDR2 is SMNVEV (reference sequence). The CDR3 extends over 18 amino acids. V was trimmed by 4 bases and J by 1 base, leaving 20 bases between them. This chain's CDR3 is CASSSRKLTGLSNQPQHF. The CDR3 bases are TGTGCCAGCAGTTCGAGGAAACTGACCGGATTGAGCAATCAGCCCCAGCATTTT.

This sequence joins TRBV4-3 and TRBJ2-3; TRBD2 matches 13 bases. After removal of 0 bases from V and 1 base from J, the junction contained 10 bases not matched to a gene. CDR3 length: 20 amino acids. CDR1 is LGHNA and CDR2 is YSLEER in the germline V gene. The CDR3 loop is CASSQEGLAGSLSGTDTQYF. In nucleotides, the CDR3 is TGCGCCAGCAGCCAAGAGGGACTAGCGGGGAGTTTATCTGGCACAGATACGCAGTATTTT.

This chain links TRBV25-1 with TRBJ2-1, with D possibly being TRBD2 (6 bases). This CDR3 has 15 residues. Germline V CDR1 and CDR2: MGHDK, SYGVNS. V dropped 6 bases and J dropped 12 bases, with 24 bases sitting between them. Here the CDR3 reads CASRAGTGHAAGQFF. The CDR3 DNA is TGTGCCAGCAGGGCGGGGACCGGCCATGCGGCCGGGCAGTTCTTC.

This chain connects TRBV5-6 to TRBJ2-1; D is perhaps TRBD2 (6 bases). CDR3 length: 14 residues. Deletions cut 5 bases from V and 4 bases from J, with 13 bases between. Germline V lookup: CDR1 SGHDT, CDR2 YYEEEE. DNA for the CDR3: TGTGCCAGCAGTCGGGGGAAGGGGTACAATGAGCAGTTCTTC. As protein: CASSRGKGYNEQFF.

The V and J genes are TRBV19 and TRBJ2-3; D is perhaps TRBD2 (5 bases). V shed 3 bases and J shed 4 bases, with 14 bases lying between them. The CDR3 consists of 15 residues. From germline, CDR1 is LNHDA and CDR2 SQIVND (reference sequence). The CDR3 loop reads CASSIPGSRADTQYF. The CDR3 bases are TGTGCCAGTAGTATTCCGGGTTCGAGGGCAGATACGCAGTATTTT.

V gene TRBV7-2 combines with J gene TRBJ2-3; D is undetermined. V lost 5 bases and J 0 bases, leaving 3 bases between the germline ends. Per germline, CDR1 SGHTA and CDR2 FQGNSA. The CDR3 has 12 amino acids. CDR3 amino acids: CASSPSTDTQYF. Here the CDR3 DNA reads TGTGCCAGCAGCCCAAGCACAGATACGCAGTATTTT.

The gene calls are TRBV3-1 (or the pseudogene TRBV3-2) and TRBJ2-7, with 13 bases lining up with TRBD2. V lost 4 bases and J lost 4; bases outside the gene matches: 10. The CDR3 contains 17 residues. Germline loops: CDR1 LGHDT, CDR2 YNNKEL (reference sequence). In nucleotides, the CDR3 is TGTGCCAGCAGCCTCGGACTAGCGGGAGTCGCAGGGTACGAGCAGTACTTC. It translates to CASSLGLAGVAGYEQYF.

This chain uses TRBV5-1 with TRBJ2-2; 8 bases line up with TRBD2. There are 16 residues in the CDR3. Germline assignment: CDR1 SGHRS and CDR2 YFSETQ. With V trimmed by 0 bases and J by 7 bases, 8 bases remained unmatched. This CDR3 reads CASSLAGTSRRGELFF. CDR3 nucleotides: TGCGCCAGCAGCTTGGCCGGGACTAGTCGACGCGGGGAGCTGTTTTTT.

The V and J genes are TRBV18 and TRBJ2-7, with 8 bases that match TRBD1. The junction had 4 bases not matched to a gene; V was cut back by 2 bases and J by 4 bases. CDR3 size: 14 residues. The germline V gene encodes CDR1 KGHSH and CDR2 LQKENI. CDR3 bases: TGTGCCAGCTCACCAAATCGGGACAGGTACGAGCAGTACTTC. This translates into CASSPNRDRYEQYF. Full variable domain (missing parts from reference TRBV18 and TRBJ2-7): NAGVMQNPRHLVRRRGQEARLRCSPMKGHSHVYWYRQLPEEGLKFMVYLQKENIIDESGMPKERFSAEFPKEGPSILRIQQVVRGDSAAYFCASSPNRDRYEQYFGPGTRLTVT.

This rearrangement joins TRBV7-7 to TRBJ2-7; D possibly corresponds to TRBD1 (6 bases). V was trimmed by 5 bases and J by 6 bases, leaving 14 bases between them. The CDR3 sequence is 13 residues long. CDR1 SSHAT and CDR2 FNYEAQ come from the germline V gene (reference sequence). The CDR3: CASSRILGGEQYF. The CDR3, as DNA: TGTGCCAGCAGCAGAATATTAGGGGGCGAGCAGTACTTC.

The chain joins TRBV12-3 or TRBV12-4 to TRBJ1-2; D is ambiguous. V was pared by 8 bases and J by 2 bases, with 9 bases between. The CDR3 is 12 residues long. CDR3 residues: CASGGVNYGYTF. The CDR3 nucleotides read TGTGCCAGCGGCGGGGTAAACTATGGCTACACCTTC.

The chain employs TRBV7-6 and TRBJ1-6, with D possibly TRBD1 on 5 matching bases. Trimming pared 5 bases from V and 7 bases from J, leaving 15 bases between. Looked up from germline, CDR1 is SGHVS and CDR2 is FNYEAQ. This CDR3 is 15 amino acids long. The DNA for the CDR3 is TGTGCCAGCAGCCCCGGGGGACCGGCGAATTCACCCCTCCACTTT. Its protein product is CASSPGGPANSPLHF.

This clone appeared a few times. The junction departs from the called germline gene at one end, perhaps through a read error. This chain uses TRBV4-1 with TRBJ1-3, with 7 nucleotides matching TRBD1. Germline V gives CDR1 MGHRA, CDR2 YSYEKL. The CDR3 totals 17 residues. In nucleotides, the CDR3 is TGCGCCAGCACCCAAAGGCAGGGGGTCCCCTCTGGAAACACCATATATTTT. This encodes CASTQRQGVPSGNTIYF.

This clone was detected only a few times. V and J are TRBV28 and TRBJ1-1; no clear D gene. The CDR3 extends over 14 amino acids. V gave up 5 bases and J gave up 4 bases, with 14 bases separating them. CDR1 and CDR2 (germline): MDHEN, SYDVKM. The CDR3 loop is CASSPSGVGTEAFF. CDR3 nucleotides: TGTGCCAGCAGTCCCTCGGGAGTAGGCACTGAAGCTTTCTTT.

A single count supports this clone. V usage is TRBV5-1 and J usage is TRBJ1-2, with 7 positions matching TRBD1. Germline lookup yields CDR1 SGHRS and CDR2 YFSETQ. The CDR3 loop spans 15 amino acids. V gave up 0 bases and J gave up 6 bases; unmatched junction bases: 8. The CDR3 is CASSLGNTGDHGYTF. DNA for the CDR3: TGCGCCAGCAGCTTGGGGAATACAGGGGATCATGGCTACACCTTC. The variable domain in full, completed from reference TRBV5-1 and TRBJ1-2, reads KAGVTQTPRYLIKTRGQQVTLSCSPISGHRSVSWYQQTPGQGLQFLFEYFSETQRNKGNFPGRFSGRQFSNSRSEMNVSTLELGDSALYLCASSLGNTGDHGYTFGSGTRLTVV.

The chain has TRBV3-1 (or the pseudogene TRBV3-2) and TRBJ2-1; no reliable D call. The germline gives CDR1 LGHDT, CDR2 YNNKEL (reference sequence). V shed 4 bases and J shed 9 bases, with 16 bases lying between them. CDR3 size: 14 residues. CDR3 region: CASSPLSVSPEQFF. The CDR3 DNA follows: TGTGCCAGCAGCCCTCTTTCGGTCTCCCCTGAGCAGTTCTTC.

The V and J genes are TRBV5-1 and TRBJ1-6; D is perhaps TRBD1 (5 bases). The CDR3 has 15 amino acids. CDR1 is SGHRS and CDR2 is YFSETQ in the germline V gene. Trimming removed 4 bases at V and 8 bases at J, with 16 bases between. Written as DNA, the CDR3 is TGCGCCAGCAGCCCAACCCAGGGTGTTGATTCACCCCTCCACTTT. Encoded protein: CASSPTQGVDSPLHF.